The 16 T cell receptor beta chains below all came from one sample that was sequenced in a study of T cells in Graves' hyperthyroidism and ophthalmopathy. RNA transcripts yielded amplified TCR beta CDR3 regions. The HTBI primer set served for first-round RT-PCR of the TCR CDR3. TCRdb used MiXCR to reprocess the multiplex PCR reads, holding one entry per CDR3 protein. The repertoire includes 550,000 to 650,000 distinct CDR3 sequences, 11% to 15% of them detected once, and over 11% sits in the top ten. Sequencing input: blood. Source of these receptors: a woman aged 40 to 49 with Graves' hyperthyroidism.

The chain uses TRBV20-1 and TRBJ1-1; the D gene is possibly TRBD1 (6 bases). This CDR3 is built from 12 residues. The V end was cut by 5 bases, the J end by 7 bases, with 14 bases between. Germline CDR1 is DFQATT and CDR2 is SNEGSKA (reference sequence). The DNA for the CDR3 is TGCAGTGCTTATGATCCCAGGGGTGAAGCTTTCTTT. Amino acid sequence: CSAYDPRGEAFF.

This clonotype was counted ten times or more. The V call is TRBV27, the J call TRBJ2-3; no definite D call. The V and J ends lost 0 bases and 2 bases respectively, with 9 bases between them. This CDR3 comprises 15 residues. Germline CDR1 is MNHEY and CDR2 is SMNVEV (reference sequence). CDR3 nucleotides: TGTGCCAGCAGTTTATCGGGTCAGTTCACAGATACGCAGTATTTT. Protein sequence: CASSLSGQFTDTQYF.

The CDR3 bases are TGTGCCAGCAGTGAATTCTCGACAGGGGGTCCCTACAATGAGCAGTTCTTC. This gives the protein CASSEFSTGGPYNEQFF. The V gene is TRBV6-1, the J gene TRBJ2-1; the match to TRBD1 covers 9 bases. This CDR3 spans 17 amino acids. Per germline, CDR1 MNHNS and CDR2 SASEGT. After removal of 2 bases from V and 2 bases from J, the junction contained 7 bases not matched to a gene.

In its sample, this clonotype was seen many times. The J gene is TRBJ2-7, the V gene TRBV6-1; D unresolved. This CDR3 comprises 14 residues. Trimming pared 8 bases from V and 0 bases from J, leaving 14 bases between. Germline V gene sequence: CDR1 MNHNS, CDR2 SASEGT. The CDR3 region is CASEVGGSSYEQYF. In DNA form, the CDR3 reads TGTGCCAGCGAGGTGGGCGGTAGCTCCTACGAGCAGTACTTC.

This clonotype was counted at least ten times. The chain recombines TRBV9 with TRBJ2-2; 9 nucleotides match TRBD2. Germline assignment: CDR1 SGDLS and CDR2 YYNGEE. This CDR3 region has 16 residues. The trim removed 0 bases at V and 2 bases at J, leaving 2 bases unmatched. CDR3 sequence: CASSVVAGANTGELFF. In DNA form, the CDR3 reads TGTGCCAGCAGCGTAGTAGCGGGAGCAAACACCGGGGAGCTGTTTTTT. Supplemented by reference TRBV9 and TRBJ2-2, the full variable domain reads DSGVTQTPKHLITATGQRVTLRCSPRSGDLSVYWYQQSLDQGLQFLIQYYNGEERAKGNILERFSAQQFPDLHSELNLSSLELGDSALYFCASSVVAGANTGELFFGEGSRLTVL.

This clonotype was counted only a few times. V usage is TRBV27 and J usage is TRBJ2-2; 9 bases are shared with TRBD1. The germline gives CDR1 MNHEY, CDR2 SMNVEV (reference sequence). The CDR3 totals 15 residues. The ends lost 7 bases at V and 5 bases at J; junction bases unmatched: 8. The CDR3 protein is CASNRQGVGTGELFF. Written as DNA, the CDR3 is TGTGCCAGCAATCGACAGGGGGTTGGGACCGGGGAGCTGTTTTTT.

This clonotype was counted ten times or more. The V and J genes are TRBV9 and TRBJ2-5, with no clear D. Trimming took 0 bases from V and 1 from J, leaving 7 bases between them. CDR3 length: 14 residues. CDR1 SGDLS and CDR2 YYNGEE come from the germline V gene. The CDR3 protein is CASSVGTAQETQYF. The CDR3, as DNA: TGTGCCAGCAGCGTAGGCACAGCCCAAGAGACCCAGTACTTC. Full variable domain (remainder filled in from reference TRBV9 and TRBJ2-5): DSGVTQTPKHLITATGQRVTLRCSPRSGDLSVYWYQQSLDQGLQFLIQYYNGEERAKGNILERFSAQQFPDLHSELNLSSLELGDSALYFCASSVGTAQETQYFGPGTRLLVL.

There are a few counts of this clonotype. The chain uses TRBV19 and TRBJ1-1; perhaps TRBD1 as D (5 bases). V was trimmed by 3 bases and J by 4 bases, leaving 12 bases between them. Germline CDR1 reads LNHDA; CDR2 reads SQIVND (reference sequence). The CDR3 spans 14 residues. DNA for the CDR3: TGTGCCAGTAGTATGGGGGTTTTGGGCACTGAAGCTTTCTTT. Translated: CASSMGVLGTEAFF.

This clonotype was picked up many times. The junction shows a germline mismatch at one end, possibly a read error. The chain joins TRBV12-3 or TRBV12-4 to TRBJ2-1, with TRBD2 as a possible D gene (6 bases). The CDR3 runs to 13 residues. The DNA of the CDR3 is TGTGCCAGCAGCTTAGCGGTCTACAATGAGCAGTTCTTC. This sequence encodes CASSLAVYNEQFF.

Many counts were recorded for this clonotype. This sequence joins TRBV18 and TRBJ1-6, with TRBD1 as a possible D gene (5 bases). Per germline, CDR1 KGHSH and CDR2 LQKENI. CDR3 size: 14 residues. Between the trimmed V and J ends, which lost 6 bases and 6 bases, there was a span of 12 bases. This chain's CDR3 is CASSSRDANSPLHF. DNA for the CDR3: TGTGCCAGCTCGTCCAGGGATGCTAATTCACCCCTCCACTTT.

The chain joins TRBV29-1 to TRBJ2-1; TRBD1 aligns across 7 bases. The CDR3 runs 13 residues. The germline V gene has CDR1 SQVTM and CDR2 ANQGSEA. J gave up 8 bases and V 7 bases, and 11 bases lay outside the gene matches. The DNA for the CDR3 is TGCAGCGCTGACCACCCGACAGGGCATGAGCAGTTCTTC. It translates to CSADHPTGHEQFF.

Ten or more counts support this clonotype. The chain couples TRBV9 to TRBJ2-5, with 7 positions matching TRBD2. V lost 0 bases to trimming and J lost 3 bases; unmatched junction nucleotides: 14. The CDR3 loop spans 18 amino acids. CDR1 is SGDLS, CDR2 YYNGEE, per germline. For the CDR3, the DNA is TGTGCCAGCAGCGTAGGAGTGGCGGCGGGAGTGGTAGAAGAGACCCAGTACTTC. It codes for CASSVGVAAGVVEETQYF.

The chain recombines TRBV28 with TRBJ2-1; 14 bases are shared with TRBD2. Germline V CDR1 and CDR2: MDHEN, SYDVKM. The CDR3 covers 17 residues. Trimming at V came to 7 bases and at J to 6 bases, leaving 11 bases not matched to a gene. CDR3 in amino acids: CASTQTSGGGLRNEQFF. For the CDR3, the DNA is TGTGCCAGCACACAGACTAGCGGGGGGGGGCTACGCAATGAGCAGTTCTTC.

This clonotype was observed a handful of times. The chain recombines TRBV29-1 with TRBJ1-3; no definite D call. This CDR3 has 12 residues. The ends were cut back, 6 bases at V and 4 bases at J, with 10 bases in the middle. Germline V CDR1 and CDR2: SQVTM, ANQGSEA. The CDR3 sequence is CSVRTEGNTIYF. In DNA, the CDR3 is TGCAGCGTAAGGACGGAAGGAAACACCATATATTTT.

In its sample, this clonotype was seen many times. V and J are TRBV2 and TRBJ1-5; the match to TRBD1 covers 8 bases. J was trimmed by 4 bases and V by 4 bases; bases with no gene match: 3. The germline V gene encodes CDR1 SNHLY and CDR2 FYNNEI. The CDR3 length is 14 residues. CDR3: CASSGQGSNQPQHF. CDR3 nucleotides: TGTGCCAGCAGTGGACAGGGGAGTAATCAGCCCCAGCATTTT.

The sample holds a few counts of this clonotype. DNA of the CDR3: TGTGCCAGCAGTGGGGACAGGGGCATTCAGTACTTC. Translating it yields CASSGDRGIQYF. The chain employs TRBV12-3 or TRBV12-4 and TRBJ2-4; 10 nucleotides agree with TRBD1. With V trimmed by 5 bases and J by 9 bases, 1 base remained unmatched. The CDR3 sequence is 12 residues long.